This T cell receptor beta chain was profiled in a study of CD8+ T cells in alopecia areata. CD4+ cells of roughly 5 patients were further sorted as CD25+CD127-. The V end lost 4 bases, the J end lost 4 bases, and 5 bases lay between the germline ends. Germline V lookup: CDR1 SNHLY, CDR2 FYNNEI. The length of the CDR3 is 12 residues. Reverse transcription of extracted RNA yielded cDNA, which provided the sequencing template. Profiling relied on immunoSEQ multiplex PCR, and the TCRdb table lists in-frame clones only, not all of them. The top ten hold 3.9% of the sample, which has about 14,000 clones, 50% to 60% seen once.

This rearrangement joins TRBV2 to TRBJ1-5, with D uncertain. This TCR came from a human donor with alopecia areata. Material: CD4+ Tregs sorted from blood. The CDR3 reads CASSGVNQPQHF. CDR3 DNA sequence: TGTGCCAGCAGTGGAGTAAATCAGCCCCAGCATTTT. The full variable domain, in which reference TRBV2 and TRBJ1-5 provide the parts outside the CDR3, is EPEVTQTPSHQVTQMGQEVILRCVPISNHLYFYWYRQILGQKVEFLVSFYNNEISEKSEIFDDQFSVERPDGSNFTLKIRSTKLEDSAMYFCASSGVNQPQHFGDGTRLSIL.